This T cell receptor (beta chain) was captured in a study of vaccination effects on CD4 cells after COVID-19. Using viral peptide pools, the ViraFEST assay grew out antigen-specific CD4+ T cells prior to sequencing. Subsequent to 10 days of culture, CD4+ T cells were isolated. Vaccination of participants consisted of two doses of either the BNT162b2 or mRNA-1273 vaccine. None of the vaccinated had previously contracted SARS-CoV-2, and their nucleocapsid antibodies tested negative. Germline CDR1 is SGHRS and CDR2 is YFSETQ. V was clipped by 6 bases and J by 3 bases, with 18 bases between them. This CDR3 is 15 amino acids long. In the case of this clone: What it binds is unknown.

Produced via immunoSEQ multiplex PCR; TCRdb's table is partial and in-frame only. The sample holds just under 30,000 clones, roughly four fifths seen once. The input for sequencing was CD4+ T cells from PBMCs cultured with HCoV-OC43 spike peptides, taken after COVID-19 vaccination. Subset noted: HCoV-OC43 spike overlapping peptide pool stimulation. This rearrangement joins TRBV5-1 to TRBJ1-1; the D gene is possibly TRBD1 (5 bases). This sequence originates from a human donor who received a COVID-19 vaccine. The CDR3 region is CASTGRTGEDTEAFF. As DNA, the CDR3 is TGCGCCAGCACCGGACGAACAGGCGAGGACACTGAAGCTTTCTTT.